The clone carrying this T cell receptor beta chain was seen a handful of times. Its antigen is as yet unknown. V was clipped by 3 bases and J by 3 bases; unmatched bases: 4. CDR3 length: 15 residues. The germline CDR1 and CDR2 sequences are SGDLS and YYNGEE. This entry comes from a study of cytomegalovirus exposure and HLA in healthy donors. About the research overall: There were 100 million to 130 million unique TCR beta sequences, drawn from about 190 million T cells, in an earlier analysis.

A multiplex PCR was run with 60 Vbeta primers and 13 Jbeta primers. Sequencing used immunoSEQ multiplex PCR; TCRdb keeps in-frame clones, though not all of them. This repertoire shows under 200,000 clones, over 75% found once; its top ten account for 1%. The study's findings and limits: Another analysis was done later, and it associated 16,951 TCR beta sequences with HLA alleles at 0.05 false discovery rate. Productive status was seen about 90% or about 30% of the time for most TCR beta V segments in an earlier analysis.

The TCR sequence derives from a woman aged 50 to 60 in good health and CMV-seropositive. The chain carries TRBV9 and TRBJ1-5; 9 positions match TRBD1. Sequencing was performed on PBMCs. As DNA, the CDR3 is TGTGCCAGCAGCGGGGGGACAGGGATCAATCAGCCCCAGCATTTT. Protein sequence: CASSGGTGINQPQHF.